The 32 T cell receptor beta chains presented below share a single source sample, sequenced in a study of T cell responses to AZD1222 COVID-19 vaccine. The assay was immunoSEQ multiplex PCR, and TCRdb's table has in-frame clones only and misses some. The sample consists of over 100,000 clones, about 90% of them appearing once. The source was peripheral blood, collected on day 0 of AZD1222 vaccination. All receptors come from an adult in good health.

The V call is TRBV18, the J call TRBJ2-7; 10 nucleotides match TRBD2. This CDR3 region has 14 residues. With 3 bases clipped from V and 6 bases from J, the junction kept 5 bases outside the gene matches. Germline V lookup: CDR1 KGHSH, CDR2 LQKENI. The CDR3 DNA reads as TGTGCCAGCTCACCGCTAGCGGGAGTCGGCGAGCAGTACTTC. Its protein product is CASSPLAGVGEQYF.

This clone was detected a few times. The same CDR3 also results from other DNA sequences found in this sample. The chain joins TRBV19 to TRBJ1-6; D gene uncertain. CDR1 is LNHDA and CDR2 is SQIVND in the germline V gene (reference sequence). The CDR3 is 11 amino acids. With 5 bases removed from V and 7 bases from J, the gap between germline ends came to 3 bases. The CDR3 coding sequence is TGTGCCAGTAGTGGAAATTCACCCCTCCACTTT. Translating it yields CASSGNSPLHF.

Only a few counts were recorded for this clone. The chain has TRBV7-9 and TRBJ2-7; 9 bases are shared with TRBD1. The CDR3 length is 13 residues. V shed 8 bases, J shed 4 bases, and the junction held 6 bases outside the gene matches. Per germline, CDR1 SEHNR and CDR2 FQNEAQ (reference sequence). CDR3 nucleotide sequence: TGTGCCAGCTCGACAGGGGGAGAGTACGAGCAGTACTTC. Protein product: CASSTGGEYEQYF.

The rearrangement joins TRBV28 to TRBJ2-7, with D hard to call. CDR3 size: 14 residues. Per germline, CDR1 MDHEN and CDR2 SYDVKM. V was shortened by 5 bases and J by 3 bases, with 14 bases between the two germline ends. The CDR3 loop reads CASSRTIGNYEQYF. CDR3 DNA: TGTGCCAGCAGTCGCACTATTGGCAACTACGAGCAGTACTTC.

V usage is TRBV10-3 and J usage is TRBJ1-2; D possibly corresponds to TRBD1 (5 bases). Germline V gene sequence: CDR1 ENHRY, CDR2 SYGVKD. The ends were cut back, 0 bases at V and 4 bases at J, with 12 bases in the middle. This CDR3 region has 15 residues. The CDR3 coding sequence is TGTGCCATCAGTGAGTCGATAAGGGGCTCCTATGGCTACACCTTC. Protein product: CAISESIRGSYGYTF.

The J gene is TRBJ2-4, the V gene TRBV3-1 (or the pseudogene TRBV3-2), with D uncertain. The CDR3 has 18 residues. Germline CDR1 LGHDT, CDR2 YNNKEL (reference sequence). V lost 2 bases to trimming and J lost 2 bases, with 19 bases between them. The CDR3 spells CASSQPSDAFRTKNIQYF. The CDR3 DNA reads as TGTGCCAGCAGCCAACCTTCTGACGCCTTCAGAACCAAAAACATTCAGTACTTC.

This clone was counted between two and nine times. V usage is TRBV10-3 and J usage is TRBJ1-5, with D perhaps matching TRBD1 (5 bases). CDR1 and CDR2 from the germline V gene are ENHRY and SYGVKD. The CDR3 runs 14 residues. Trimming stripped 3 bases from V and 5 bases from J, with 11 bases between. CDR3 region: CAISDSTRDQPQHF. The CDR3, as DNA: TGTGCCATCAGTGACTCCACCAGGGATCAGCCCCAGCATTTT.

The chain uses TRBV18 and TRBJ2-5, with D unclear. The CDR3 extends over 14 amino acids. Germline V CDR1 and CDR2: KGHSH, LQKENI. The germline V and J ends were trimmed by 4 bases and 2 bases, with 11 bases remaining between them. In DNA form, the CDR3 reads TGTGCCAGCTCACGCCCCCCGGGTCAAGAGACCCAGTACTTC. Translating it yields CASSRPPGQETQYF.

The chain is built from TRBV7-2 and TRBJ1-2, with 12 bases fitting TRBD1. This CDR3 is 16 amino acids long. Losses at the gene ends were 3 bases for V and 7 bases for J; bases not matched to a gene: 9. Looked up from germline, CDR1 is SGHTA and CDR2 is FQGNSA. Here the CDR3 DNA reads TGTGCCAGCAGCTTGGAACCGGGACAGGGGGCAGGTGGCTACACCTTC. It codes for CASSLEPGQGAGGYTF.

This chain joins TRBV7-9 and TRBJ1-1; unclear D gene. There are 16 residues in the CDR3. Looked up from germline, CDR1 is SEHNR and CDR2 is FQNEAQ (reference sequence). V was trimmed by 5 bases and J by 1 base, leaving 17 bases between them. DNA for the CDR3: TGTGCCAGCAGCCCAAGGACGGCCACAGCGAACACTGAAGCTTTCTTT. Its translation is CASSPRTATANTEAFF. The full variable domain, its missing parts supplied by reference TRBV7-9 and TRBJ1-1, is DTGVSQNPRHKITKRGQNVTFRCDPISEHNRLYWYRQTLGQGPEFLTYFQNEAQLEKSRLLSDRFSAERPKGSFSTLEIQRTEQGDSAMYLCASSPRTATANTEAFFGQGTRLTVV.

This clone was picked up a small number of times. The same CDR3 arises from other DNA sequences in this sample as well. The genes are TRBV10-3 and TRBJ2-6; D gene uncertain. V lost 2 bases to trimming and J lost 5 bases, with 4 bases between them. Germline V CDR1 and CDR2: ENHRY, SYGVKD. CDR3 length: 13 amino acids. CDR3 in amino acids: CAISELRANVLTF. DNA for the CDR3: TGTGCCATCAGTGAGCTACGGGCCAACGTCCTGACTTTC.

The chain links TRBV5-6 to TRBJ1-4, with D maybe TRBD1 (6 bases). V lost 4 bases and J 0 bases, leaving 16 bases between the germline ends. The CDR3 sequence is 17 residues long. CDR1 and CDR2 from the germline V gene are SGHDT and YYEEEE. The CDR3 sequence: CASSPRGTKATNEKLFF. DNA of the CDR3: TGTGCCAGCAGCCCGAGGGGGACTAAAGCAACTAATGAAAAACTGTTTTTT.

This clone was counted once. The rearrangement joins TRBV28 to TRBJ2-3; TRBD2 aligns across 12 bases. The trim removed 6 bases at V and 3 bases at J, leaving 4 bases unmatched. The germline CDR1 and CDR2 sequences are MDHEN and SYDVKM. The CDR3 consists of 15 residues. The CDR3 DNA reads TGTGCCAGCAGGGAACTAGCGGGGGGAACAGATACGCAGTATTTT. Amino acids: CASRELAGGTDTQYF.

V is TRBV28 and J is TRBJ1-6; D perhaps matches TRBD1 (6 bases). The CDR3 loop spans 15 amino acids. V gave up 5 bases and J gave up 10 bases, with 18 bases separating them. From germline, CDR1 is MDHEN and CDR2 SYDVKM. As DNA, the CDR3 is TGTGCCAGCAGTCCCCTTACAGGGTTGGAGTCACCCCTCCACTTT. Protein product: CASSPLTGLESPLHF.

V usage is TRBV6-5 and J usage is TRBJ1-1, with 7 bases aligning to TRBD1. Trimming cost V 6 bases and J 1 base; bases outside gene matches: 2. Germline lookup yields CDR1 MNHEY and CDR2 SVGAGI. The CDR3 is 13 residues long. CDR3 bases: TGTGCCAGCAGAAGGACAGGGAACACTGAAGCTTTCTTT. Its protein is CASRRTGNTEAFF.

The J gene is TRBJ2-1, the V gene TRBV11-2; D might be TRBD2 (6 bases). CDR3 size: 16 residues. From germline, CDR1 is SGHAT and CDR2 FQNNGV. Trimming stripped 2 bases from V and 4 bases from J, with 15 bases between. The chain's CDR3 is CASSLSLVSGYNEQFF. In DNA, the CDR3 is TGTGCCAGCAGCTTATCTCTCGTAAGCGGGTACAATGAGCAGTTCTTC.

This clone has a handful of counts. The chain combines TRBV7-2 with TRBJ1-1; 10 bases are shared with TRBD1. Germline values: CDR1 SGHTA, CDR2 FQGNSA. V was clipped by 6 bases and J by 2 bases; unmatched bases: 3. The CDR3 covers 14 residues. For the CDR3, the DNA is TGTGCCAGCAGAGACAGGGGGCGCAACACTGAAGCTTTCTTT. It codes for CASRDRGRNTEAFF. The full variable domain, its missing parts supplied by reference TRBV7-2 and TRBJ1-1, is GAGVSQSPSNKVTEKGKDVELRCDPISGHTALYWYRQSLGQGLEFLIYFQGNSAPDKSGLPSDRFSAERTGGSVSTLTIQRTQQEDSAVYLCASRDRGRNTEAFFGQGTRLTVV.

This chain links TRBV28 with TRBJ2-7; possible D gene TRBD2, 5 bases. V was clipped by 7 bases and J by 4 bases, with 11 bases between them. CDR1 is MDHEN, CDR2 SYDVKM, per germline. CDR3 size: 12 residues. CDR3 sequence reads: CASTTTGYEQYF. The CDR3 DNA reads as TGTGCCAGCACCACAACGGGATACGAGCAGTACTTC.

The gene calls are TRBV2 and TRBJ1-1, with a tentative D call TRBD1 (5 bases). The germline CDR1 and CDR2 sequences are SNHLY and FYNNEI. CDR3 length equals 14 residues. With 1 base removed from V and 7 bases from J, the gap between germline ends came to 13 bases. CDR3 coding DNA: TGTGCCAGCAGTGAAGAATGGGGGGAGGGTGAAGCTTTCTTT. This translates into CASSEEWGEGEAFF.

This sequence joins TRBV10-3 and TRBJ2-1; D gene ambiguous. V gave up 7 bases and J gave up 5 bases, with 12 bases separating them. The CDR3 sequence is 13 residues long. Looked up from germline, CDR1 is ENHRY and CDR2 is SYGVKD. In DNA, the CDR3 is TGTGCCATCACCCCGGGCATAAACAATGAGCAGTTCTTC. This codes for CAITPGINNEQFF.

The chain has TRBV10-3 and TRBJ2-4, with 12 bases lining up with TRBD2. CDR3 length: 17 amino acids. J lost 4 bases, V lost 0 bases, and 4 bases had no gene match. CDR1 is ENHRY and CDR2 is SYGVKD in the germline V gene. The DNA of the CDR3 is TGTGCCATCAGTGAGTCCCACGGACTAGCGGGAAAAAACATTCAGTACTTC. It is translated as CAISESHGLAGKNIQYF.

This chain joins TRBV7-8 and TRBJ1-6; D unresolved. This CDR3 region has 17 residues. The V end was cut by 0 bases, the J end by 0 bases, with 9 bases between. Germline CDR1 reads SGHVS; CDR2 reads FQNEAQ. The CDR3 region is CASSLATVSSYNSPLHF. The CDR3 DNA is TGTGCCAGCAGCTTAGCGACGGTGAGCTCCTATAATTCACCCCTCCACTTT.

The genes are TRBV12-3 or TRBV12-4 and TRBJ2-7; D could derive from TRBD1 or TRBD2 (6 bases each). The germline V and J ends were trimmed by 1 base and 3 bases, with 7 bases remaining between them. There are 13 residues in the CDR3. The CDR3 sequence: CASSLEGGYEQYF. The CDR3 region has the DNA TGTGCCAGCAGTTTAGAGGGGGGCTACGAGCAGTACTTC.

V usage is TRBV4-2 and J usage is TRBJ2-1; TRBD2 agrees at 8 bases. The CDR3 is 15 residues long. The junction had 3 bases not matched to a gene; V was cut back by 0 bases and J by 5 bases. CDR1 and CDR2 from the germline V gene are LGHNA and YNFKEQ. In DNA, the CDR3 is TGTGCCAGCAGCCAAGATCGGCGGGGGGACAATGAGCAGTTCTTC. It translates to CASSQDRRGDNEQFF.

The rearrangement links TRBV10-2 to TRBJ1-2, with 8 bases aligning to TRBD1. V was pared by 4 bases and J by 7 bases, with 5 bases of the junction left unmatched. Germline values: CDR1 WSHSY, CDR2 SAAADI. The CDR3 contains 13 residues. CDR3 sequence (DNA): TGCGCCAGCAGTGTGACAGGGGATCGTGGCTACACCTTC. Translating it yields CASSVTGDRGYTF.

CDR3 in DNA: TGTGCCAGCAGCGACACAGGGGGCGCAACTAATGAAAAACTGTTTTTT. This translates into CASSDTGGATNEKLFF. The chain carries TRBV5-6 and TRBJ1-4; TRBD1 matches 9 bases. V lost 4 bases to trimming and J lost 0 bases; unmatched junction nucleotides: 4. The CDR3 spans 16 residues. The germline CDR1 and CDR2 sequences are SGHDT and YYEEEE.

The chain combines TRBV5-6 with TRBJ1-3, with D tentatively TRBD1 (5 bases). CDR3 length: 15 residues. Trimming shortened V by 1 base and J by 3 bases, and 11 bases separated the two germline ends. Germline V gene data show CDR1 as SGHDT and CDR2 as YYEEEE. The CDR3 sequence: CASSLRGTGGNTIYF. The DNA of the CDR3 is TGTGCCAGCAGCTTGAGAGGGACTGGTGGAAACACCATATATTTT.

The chain is built from TRBV5-1 and TRBJ1-1; no definite D call. The ends were cut back, 1 base at V and 5 bases at J, with 9 bases in the middle. This CDR3 has 13 residues. Germline values: CDR1 SGHRS, CDR2 YFSETQ. The CDR3 DNA is TGCGCCAGCAGCTTGCTACCGAGGACTGAAGCTTTCTTT. Translation: CASSLLPRTEAFF.

This clone was recorded once. V usage is TRBV6-4 and J usage is TRBJ2-3; the D gene could be TRBD1 or TRBD2 (5 bases each). Trimming cost V 0 bases and J 5 bases, with 9 bases left between them. CDR3 length: 14 amino acids. Germline V gives CDR1 MRHNA, CDR2 SNTAGT. The CDR3 nucleotides are TGTGCCAGCAGTGACTCGGGGACCGGAGATACGCAGTATTTT. Protein: CASSDSGTGDTQYF.

Regarding this clone: Because the CDR3's place on the DNA is in doubt, the DNA is left out and the CDR3 is given as listed by TCRdb. The chain combines TRBV21-1 with TRBJ2-7; the table's D gene call, TRBD2, was not cross checked with the DNA. TRBV21-1 is described as a pseudogene. Inclusive of both ends, the CDR3 amounts to 16 amino acids. The CDR3 is CASSKVIVAGGSKIFF.

CDR3 loop: CASSERPGQGSTDTQYF. The CDR3 DNA is TGCGCCAGCAGTGAGCGGCCGGGACAGGGTTCCACAGATACGCAGTATTTT. J is TRBJ2-3 and V is TRBV10-1; 9 bases agree with TRBD1. This CDR3 has 17 amino acids. The V segment lost 2 bases and the J segment 2 bases; nucleotides outside the gene matches: 8. CDR1 is WNHNN, CDR2 SYGVQD, per germline (reference sequence).

Note on this clone: The junction departs from germline at one end; a sequencing error may be responsible. The chain carries TRBV7-7 and TRBJ2-5, with 10 bases lining up with TRBD2. CDR3 length: 15 residues. Germline V CDR1 and CDR2: SSHAT, FNYEAQ (reference sequence). The CDR3: CASSLGAGGIETQYF. Here the CDR3 DNA reads TGTGCTAGCAGCTTAGGAGCGGGGGGGATTGAGACCCAGTACTTC.